This T cell receptor (beta chain) was sequenced for a study of PD-1 blockade in classical Hodgkin lymphoma. All the patients suffered relapse after autologous stem cell transplantation, and brentuximab vedotin exposure differed. V lost 7 bases and J lost 3, with 13 bases in between. The CDR3 is 15 residues long. Per germline, CDR1 MNHEY and CDR2 SVGAGI. Profiling relied on immunoSEQ multiplex PCR, and the TCRdb table lists in-frame clones only, not all of them. The sample has some 19,000 clones, 70% to 85% seen once. This receptor was obtained from a human donor with classical Hodgkin lymphoma. The sample was peripheral blood mononuclear cells (PBMCs), taken before the second cycle of nivolumab. The chain carries TRBV6-5 and TRBJ1-6; D unresolved. CDR3 coding DNA: TGTGCCAGCAAAAATTTCGCGCACTATAATTCACCCCTCCACTTT. Translating it yields CASKNFAHYNSPLHF.